The clone carrying this T cell receptor beta chain appeared a few times. Allocation to cohorts depended on clinical history reported by the participants. Donors in Cohort 3 counted as recovered after two negative PCRs, clearance, or symptom resolution. Produced via immunoSEQ multiplex PCR; TCRdb's table is partial and in-frame only. Altogether around 230,000 clones are present, about 80% being singletons, with the ten largest covering 15%. The sample originates from a study of blood T cell repertoires in COVID-19. This CDR3 contains 16 residues. V gave up 6 bases and J gave up 4 bases; unmatched junction bases: 13. Germline V gives CDR1 SGHTA, CDR2 FQGNSA.

The sequence was obtained from a man aged 35 to 55 who had recovered from COVID-19. The chain links TRBV7-2 to TRBJ1-2; 8 nucleotides match TRBD1. Input material: PBMCs or T cells enriched from blood (not recorded which). CDR3 sequence: CASSYIGQGWSYGYTF. As DNA, the CDR3 is TGTGCCAGCAGTTATATAGGACAGGGATGGAGCTATGGCTACACCTTC.